The 8 T cell receptor beta chains given below trace back to one sample, sequenced in a study of T-cell memory formation after mild COVID-19. MiXCR, applied by TCRdb to the 5' RACE reads, yields one record per CDR3 protein. This table holds some 110,000 distinct CDR3 sequences, around an eighth found once. What was sequenced was PBMCs or a T cell subset sorted from them (not recorded which). These receptors all come from an adult woman who had mild COVID-19 (a few samples of this study predate the infection). Cell type and time point are not known.

This chain connects TRBV24-1 to TRBJ2-3, with TRBD1 matching 11 bases. The CDR3 sequence is 16 residues long. The ends lost 3 bases at V and 4 bases at J; junction bases unmatched: 5. Germline V lookup: CDR1 KGHDR, CDR2 SFDVKD. The CDR3 DNA reads as TGTGCCACCAGTGATCGGTGGACAGGGGGCGCAGATACGCAGTATTTT. Translation gives CATSDRWTGGADTQYF.

This clonotype was seen ten or more times. The J gene is TRBJ2-6, the V gene TRBV29-1; tentative D call: TRBD2 (5 bases). Germline CDR1 SQVTM, CDR2 ANQGSEA. CDR3 length: 15 residues. The CDR3 DNA is TGCAGTATCCTGGACTGGAAAACTGGGGCCAACGTCCTGACTTTC. It specifies CSILDWKTGANVLTF.

To note about this clonotype: Just one base apart from a much larger clone, this may be a read error. The rearrangement links TRBV20-1 to TRBJ2-7; no definite D call. From germline, CDR1 is DFQATT and CDR2 SNEGSKA (reference sequence). V shed 2 bases and J shed 0 bases, with 8 bases lying between them. The CDR3 length is 13 residues. The CDR3 DNA follows: TGCAGTGCTAGATGGATGAGCTCCTACGAGCAGTACTTC. Amino acids: CSARWMSSYEQYF.

This clonotype occurred a few times. The V call is TRBV7-3, the J call TRBJ2-3; D gene ambiguous. V lost 1 base and J lost 4, with 9 bases in between. CDR3 size: 14 residues. Germline values: CDR1 SGHTA, CDR2 FQGTGA. In nucleotides, the CDR3 is TGTGCCAGCAGCTTAATGGCCAGGCCAGATACGCAGTATTTT. Translated, it gives CASSLMARPDTQYF.

The V call is TRBV7-3, the J call TRBJ1-1; D unresolved. Germline V CDR1 and CDR2: SGHTA, FQGTGA. Trimming removed 1 base from V and 3 bases from J, with 9 bases in between. The CDR3 runs to 14 residues. The CDR3 DNA follows: TGTGCCAGCAGCTTAAATTCGCAGGACACTGAAGCTTTCTTT. Protein product: CASSLNSQDTEAFF. The full variable domain, completed using reference TRBV7-3 and TRBJ1-1, is GAGVSQTPSNKVTEKGKYVELRCDPISGHTALYWYRQSLGQGPEFLIYFQGTGAADDSGLPNDRFFAVRPEGSVSTLKIQRTERGDSAVYLCASSLNSQDTEAFFGQGTRLTVV.

This rearrangement joins TRBV9 to TRBJ2-1; TRBD2 agrees at 7 bases. J gave up 8 bases and V 3 bases, and 11 bases lay outside the gene matches. This CDR3 has 15 amino acids. Germline CDR1 is SGDLS and CDR2 is YYNGEE. The DNA of the CDR3 is TGTGCCAGCAGCGGGGATGGGGACTATGGCGATGAGCAGTTCTTC. Its protein is CASSGDGDYGDEQFF. The variable domain in full, with the rest retrieved from reference TRBV9 and TRBJ2-1, is DSGVTQTPKHLITATGQRVTLRCSPRSGDLSVYWYQQSLDQGLQFLIQYYNGEERAKGNILERFSAQQFPDLHSELNLSSLELGDSALYFCASSGDGDYGDEQFFGPGTRLTVL.

This clonotype has a count of ten or more. This CDR3 is CASSPNPGLAGGYNEQFF. CDR3 in DNA: TGCGCCAGCAGCCCGAACCCGGGACTAGCGGGAGGTTACAATGAGCAGTTCTTC. This chain links TRBV4-3 with TRBJ2-1, with 15 bases lining up with TRBD2. V was clipped by 4 bases and J by 4 bases; unmatched bases: 8. Germline lookup yields CDR1 LGHNA and CDR2 YSLEER. The CDR3 has 18 residues.

The sample holds many counts of this clonotype. V gene TRBV7-6 combines with J gene TRBJ2-7; 9 bases align to TRBD1. Germline CDR1 is SGHVS and CDR2 is FNYEAQ. The J segment lost 5 bases and the V segment lost 5 bases, leaving 7 bases of the junction unmatched. This CDR3 contains 14 residues. Here the CDR3 DNA reads TGTGCCAGCAGCGCCGGGACAGGGTTCCACGAGCAGTACTTC. As protein: CASSAGTGFHEQYF.